Below, 11 T cell receptor beta chains from the same sample are listed, as sequenced in a study of radiotherapy plus CTLA-4 blockade in lung cancer. Profiled with immunoSEQ multiplex PCR; TCRdb holds only in-frame clones, not every one. The sample has tens of thousands of clones; roughly 85% are singletons. Sequencing used peripheral blood, obtained from a patient treated with radiotherapy plus ipilimumab. These receptors were collected from a human donor with non-small cell lung cancer who had a complete response to radiotherapy plus ipilimumab.

The count of this clone is one. The V call is TRBV21-1, the J call TRBJ2-7; the D call in the table, TRBD1, was not verified against the DNA. TRBV21-1 is a pseudogene segment. CDR3 length: 15 residues. CDR3 nucleotides: TGTGCCAGCAGCAACTCCCGGGACAGGGACTACGAGCAGTACGTC. Translating it yields CASSNSRDRDYEQYV.

The genes are TRBV9 and TRBJ2-7; possible D gene TRBD2, 6 bases. Per the germline V gene, CDR1 is SGDLS and CDR2 is YYNGEE. The CDR3 covers 15 residues. Deletions cut 0 bases from V and 5 bases from J, with 15 bases between. The DNA for the CDR3 is TGTGCCAGCAGCGTAGTACCCCGGGGGTCGGACGAGCAGTACTTC. Encoded protein: CASSVVPRGSDEQYF.

This chain uses TRBV4-1 with TRBJ1-5, with 8 bases that match TRBD1. The CDR3 contains 16 residues. V was clipped by 1 base and J by 4 bases; unmatched bases: 6. The germline V gene encodes CDR1 MGHRA and CDR2 YSYEKL. The CDR3 nucleotides are TGCGCCAGCAGCCAAGGTTTCAGGGGGCTGAATCAGCCCCAGCATTTT. This codes for CASSQGFRGLNQPQHF.

The rearrangement uses TRBV4-3 and TRBJ1-3, with a possible D match to TRBD1 (5 bases). The CDR3 consists of 17 residues. Germline V gene data show CDR1 as LGHNA and CDR2 as YSLEER. V lost 4 bases, J lost 4 bases, and 20 bases lay in between. CDR3 protein: CASSPYPPGTEGNTIYF. As DNA, the CDR3 is TGCGCCAGCAGCCCCTACCCCCCAGGGACCGAGGGAAACACCATATATTTT.

The J gene is TRBJ2-3, the V gene TRBV15; D gene uncertain. The CDR3 contains 12 residues. The germline V and J ends were trimmed by 0 bases and 5 bases, with 3 bases remaining between them. Germline V gives CDR1 LNHNV, CDR2 YYDKDF (reference sequence). CDR3 protein: CATSRDIDTQYF. In DNA, the CDR3 is TGTGCCACCAGCAGAGATATAGATACGCAGTATTTT.

The V gene is TRBV5-4, the J gene TRBJ2-5; possibly TRBD1 for D (6 bases). The germline V gene has CDR1 SGHNT and CDR2 YYREEE (reference sequence). V was trimmed by 4 bases and J by 3 bases, leaving 16 bases between them. The CDR3 has 15 residues. CDR3 in amino acids: CASSGGSELKETQYF. CDR3 in DNA: TGTGCCAGCAGCGGGGGCAGCGAACTAAAAGAGACCCAGTACTTC. The complete variable domain, with remaining parts taken from reference TRBV5-4 and TRBJ2-5, reads ETGVTQSPTHLIKTRGQQVTLRCSSQSGHNTVSWYQQALGQGPQFIFQYYREEENGRGNFPPRFSGLQFPNYSSELNVNALELDDSALYLCASSGGSELKETQYFGPGTRLLVL.

The chain carries TRBV19 and TRBJ1-4; D is ambiguous. V was pared by 4 bases and J by 8 bases, with 11 bases between. Germline V CDR1 and CDR2: LNHDA, SQIVND (reference sequence). The CDR3 extends over 13 amino acids. The CDR3 nucleotides read TGTGCCAGTAGTAGAACTACGGCGGAAAAACTGTTTTTT. This encodes CASSRTTAEKLFF.

The gene calls are TRBV11-2 and TRBJ2-5, with D possibly called TRBD1 or TRBD2 (5 bases each). The length of the CDR3 is 14 residues. The germline V gene has CDR1 SGHAT and CDR2 FQNNGV. V lost 1 base and J lost 4, with 10 bases in between. The CDR3 sequence: CASSLGPGGETQYF. In DNA, the CDR3 is TGTGCCAGCAGCTTAGGCCCTGGGGGAGAGACCCAGTACTTC.

The chain carries TRBV5-8 and TRBJ1-4; D gene ambiguous. Germline assignment: CDR1 SGHTS and CDR2 YDEGEE. The CDR3 is 14 amino acids. V was pared by 7 bases and J by 10 bases, with 20 bases between. CDR3 nucleotide sequence: TGTGCCAGCTCGAGCGGGTCCGGTACTGGAAAACTGTTTTTT. Protein: CASSSGSGTGKLFF.

Only one count was recorded for this clone. The chain couples TRBV7-6 to TRBJ1-2; D is ambiguous. Trimming took 3 bases from V and 7 from J, leaving 12 bases between them. CDR3 length equals 13 residues. The germline gives CDR1 SGHVS, CDR2 FNYEAQ. The CDR3 nucleotides are TGTGCCAGCAGCTTGGAAACATCTCGTGGCTACACCTTC. Amino acid sequence: CASSLETSRGYTF.

The V and J genes are TRBV15 and TRBJ1-2; 8 bases line up with TRBD1. Germline V gene lookup returns CDR1 LNHNV and CDR2 YYDKDF (reference sequence). Germline trimming cut 4 bases from V and 7 bases from J; bases unmatched to any gene: 8. There are 14 residues in the CDR3. CDR3 sequence (DNA): TGTGCCACCAGCAATACGGGGACAGGCGGTGGCTACACCTTC. Its translation is CATSNTGTGGGYTF.